The clone carrying this T cell receptor beta chain counts as medium-sized by frequency. As yet, its antigen is unknown. The sample is drawn from a study of CXCR3-negative and CXCR3-positive naive CD8 T cells. Notes on the study in general: A higher hydrophobicity marked the TRB CDR3s of CXCR3-positive naive cells versus CXCR3-negative naive cells. Similar TRBV-TRBJ usage characterized naive CXCR3-negative and CXCR3-positive cells; memory cells differed.

The length of the CDR3 is 15 residues. Looked up from germline, CDR1 is LGHNA and CDR2 is YSLEER. Preparation of TRB cDNA libraries relied on 5' RACE carrying UMI labels. TCRdb re-called the 5' RACE reads and shows each CDR3 protein once, DNA omitted. In all, the sample yields under 75,000 distinct CDR3 sequences. This clonotype originated in a human donor in good health. Some clones in this sample may be carry-over from other donors' samples. The chain carries TRBV4-3 and TRBJ1-4; TCRdb picks TRBD1, but there is no DNA to check that call. Sequences were obtained from naive CXCR3+ CD8+ T cells from blood. Subset described: CD45RO-CCR7+CD27+CD95- naive CD8+ T cells expressing CXCR3 (TNR3+). The CDR3 protein is CASSQFGGANEKLFF.